Detailed here is one TCR beta chain. The target of this receptor is not known. Base qualities were left out, and no much larger clone turns up one base away. Libraries came from the immunoSEQ multiplex PCR assay. Rearranged TCR beta chain sequences were amplified using the hsTCRB Kit according to the manufacturer's protocol. An Illumina MiSeq was used to sequence the TCRB libraries. The published analysis was carried out like this. Demultiplexing, trimming and gene mapping were performed with the kit vendor's proprietary platform. Held by TCRdb, this immuneACCESS table contains in-frame sequences only and omits some clones. Under half of the omission traces to an unresolved V gene where checked; the cause of the rest is unknown. V and J calls and clone size are as listed in that table; D and trimming were resolved from the DNA. The sample table contains some 59,000 clones; only one count was recorded for approximately 78% of them. Roughly 19% of the sample is held by the ten biggest clonotypes.

The time point label corresponds to: baseline, week 1 (first vaccination visit). The treatment or condition tag for this specimen amounts to: pre-vaccination baseline after standard-of-care therapy. All donors had newly diagnosed IDH1-mutant astrocytomas of WHO grade 3 or 4 that showed loss of nuclear ATRX. The samples were drawn from NOA16, a multicentre, single-arm, open-label phase I trial in Germany that tested a mutant IDH1 peptide vaccine in humans for the first time. Blood drawn at visit V03 was used as the baseline sample for immunogenicity testing. Genomic DNA for TCRB sequencing was isolated from EDTA blood with the DNeasy Blood and Tissue Kit. These data are taken from a study of a mutant IDH1 vaccine in newly diagnosed glioma (dated by TCRdb to 2020 to 2022). Concerning the study at large: Of the 30 to 35 patients who were treated, around 62% were male and roughly 38% were female, and the mean age was about 37 years. Prior to enrollment, patients had been given standard therapy consisting of radiotherapy alone, temozolomide alone, or radiochemotherapy with temozolomide, with the combination given to most patients. Peripheral blood was collected at six visits: V03 (baseline), V05, V07, V10, V12 and V13. Longitudinal TCRB deep sequencing was done for 25 to 30 treated patients, wherever samples were available for exploratory analyses. Findings and caveats that apply to the study as a whole: Changes in the top peripheral T cell clonotypes picked up by TCRB sequencing did not appear to be linked to pseudoprogression. Across multiple MHC alleles, vaccine-induced immune responses were seen in about 93% of patients. Availability determined which PBMC samples were chosen for TCRB deep sequencing. The authors stated that sample limitations prevented analyses of patient blood samples from being reproduced.

For CDR1 and CDR2, the germline V gene lists LGHNA and YSLEER. Including cysteine and phenylalanine, the CDR3 has 16 amino acids. Here the CDR3 DNA is all that survives: 48 bases in frame from base 1. V was cut back by 0 bases and J by 1 base, leaving a gap of 10 bases between them. The material was PBMCs, obtained from a glioma patient treated with radiotherapy, temozolomide or both. This TCR was recovered from a man between 18 and 35 years old with glioma. The V gene is TRBV4-3 and the J gene is TRBJ2-1, with the D gene call left open. The nucleotide sequence reads TGCGCCAGCAGCCAAGATACTAAGGGTTCCTACAATGAGCAGTTCTTC. Its protein product is CASSQDTKGSYNEQFF.